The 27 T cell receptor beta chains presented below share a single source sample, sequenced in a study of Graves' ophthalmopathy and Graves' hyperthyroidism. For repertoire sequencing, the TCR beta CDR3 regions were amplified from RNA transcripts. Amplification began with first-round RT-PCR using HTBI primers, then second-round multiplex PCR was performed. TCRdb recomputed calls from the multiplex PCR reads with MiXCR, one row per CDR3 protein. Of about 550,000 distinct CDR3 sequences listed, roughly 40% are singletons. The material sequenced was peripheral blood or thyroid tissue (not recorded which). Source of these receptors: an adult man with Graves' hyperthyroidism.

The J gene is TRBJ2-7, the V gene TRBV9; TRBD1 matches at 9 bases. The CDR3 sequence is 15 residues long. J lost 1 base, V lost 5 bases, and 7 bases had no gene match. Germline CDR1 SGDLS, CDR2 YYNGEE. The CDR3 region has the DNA TGTGCCAGCAGTCAGACAGGGGGGATATCCTACGAGCAGTACTTC. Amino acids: CASSQTGGISYEQYF.

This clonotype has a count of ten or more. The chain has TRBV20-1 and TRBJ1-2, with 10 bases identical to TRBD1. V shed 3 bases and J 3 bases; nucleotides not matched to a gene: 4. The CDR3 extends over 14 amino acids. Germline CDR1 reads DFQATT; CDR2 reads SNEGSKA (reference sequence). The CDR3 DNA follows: TGCAGTGCTAGCCGCGGACAGGGGGACTATGGCTACACCTTC. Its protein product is CSASRGQGDYGYTF.

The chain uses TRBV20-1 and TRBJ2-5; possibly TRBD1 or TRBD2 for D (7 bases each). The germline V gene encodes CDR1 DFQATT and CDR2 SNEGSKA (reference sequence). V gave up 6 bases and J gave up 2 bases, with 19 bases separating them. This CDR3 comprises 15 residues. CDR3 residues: CSATQGGGQQETQYF. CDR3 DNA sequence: TGCAGTGCAACTCAAGGGGGGGGACAGCAAGAGACCCAGTACTTC.

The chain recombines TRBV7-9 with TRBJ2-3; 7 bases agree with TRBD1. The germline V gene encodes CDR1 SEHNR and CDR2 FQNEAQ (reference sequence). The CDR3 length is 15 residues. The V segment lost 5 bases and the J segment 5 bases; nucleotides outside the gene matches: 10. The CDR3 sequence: CASSLRGRGIDTQYF. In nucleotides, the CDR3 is TGTGCCAGCAGCCTCCGGGGCAGGGGGATAGATACGCAGTATTTT.

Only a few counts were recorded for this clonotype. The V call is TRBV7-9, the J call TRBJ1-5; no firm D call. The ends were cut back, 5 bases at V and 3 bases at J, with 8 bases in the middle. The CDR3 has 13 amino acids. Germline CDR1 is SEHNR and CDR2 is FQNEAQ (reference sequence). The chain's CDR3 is CASSRGNNQPQHF. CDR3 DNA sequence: TGTGCCAGCAGCCGCGGCAACAATCAGCCCCAGCATTTT.

CDR3 loop: CASSHSGSPDNEQFF. The DNA of the CDR3 is TGTGCCAGCAGCCATAGCGGGAGTCCGGACAATGAGCAGTTCTTC. This chain connects TRBV7-9 to TRBJ2-1; 9 bases align to TRBD2. V gave up 5 bases and J gave up 5 bases; unmatched junction bases: 7. Per the germline V gene, CDR1 is SEHNR and CDR2 is FQNEAQ (reference sequence). CDR3 length equals 15 residues.

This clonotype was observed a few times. The CDR3: CASTATTISTDTQYF. CDR3 DNA sequence: TGTGCCAGCACCGCTACCACGATTAGCACAGATACGCAGTATTTT. The rearrangement joins TRBV2 to TRBJ2-3; D gene uncertain. This CDR3 spans 15 amino acids. V was trimmed by 7 bases and J by 0 bases, leaving 14 bases between them. CDR1 and CDR2 from the germline V gene are SNHLY and FYNNEI.

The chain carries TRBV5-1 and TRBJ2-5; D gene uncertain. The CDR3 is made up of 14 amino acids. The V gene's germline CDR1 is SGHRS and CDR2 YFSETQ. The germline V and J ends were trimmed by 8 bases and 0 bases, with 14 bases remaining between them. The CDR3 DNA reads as TGCGCCAGTAAGCCTAGGCGCGACCAAGAGACCCAGTACTTC. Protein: CASKPRRDQETQYF.

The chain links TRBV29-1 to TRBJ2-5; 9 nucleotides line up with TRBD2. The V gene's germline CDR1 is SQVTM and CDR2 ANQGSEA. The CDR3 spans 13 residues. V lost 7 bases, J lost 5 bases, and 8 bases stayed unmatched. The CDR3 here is CSAAGLARETQYF. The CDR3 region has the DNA TGCAGCGCGGCAGGACTAGCGCGGGAGACCCAGTACTTC.

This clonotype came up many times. The chain's CDR3 is CASRQRTGTGANVLTF. The CDR3 DNA sequence: TGTGCCAGCAGACAACGGACAGGGACTGGGGCCAACGTCCTGACTTTC. The chain recombines TRBV11-2 with TRBJ2-6, with 8 bases lining up with TRBD1. The length of the CDR3 is 16 residues. Looked up from germline, CDR1 is SGHAT and CDR2 is FQNNGV. V lost 6 bases and J lost 2; bases outside the gene matches: 6.

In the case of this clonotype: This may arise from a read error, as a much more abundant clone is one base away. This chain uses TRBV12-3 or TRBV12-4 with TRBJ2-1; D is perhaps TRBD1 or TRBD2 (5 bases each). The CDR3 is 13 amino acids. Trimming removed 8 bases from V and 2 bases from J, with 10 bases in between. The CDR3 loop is CASGWGPYNEQFF. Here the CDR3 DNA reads TGTGCCAGCGGTTGGGGACCCTACAATGAGCAGTTCTTC.

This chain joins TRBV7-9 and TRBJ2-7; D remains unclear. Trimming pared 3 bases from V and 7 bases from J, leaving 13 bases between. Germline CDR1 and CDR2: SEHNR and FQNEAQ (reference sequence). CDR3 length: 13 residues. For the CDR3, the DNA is TGTGCCAGCAGCTTGAGGAACACCGGGGAGCAGTACTTC. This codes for CASSLRNTGEQYF.

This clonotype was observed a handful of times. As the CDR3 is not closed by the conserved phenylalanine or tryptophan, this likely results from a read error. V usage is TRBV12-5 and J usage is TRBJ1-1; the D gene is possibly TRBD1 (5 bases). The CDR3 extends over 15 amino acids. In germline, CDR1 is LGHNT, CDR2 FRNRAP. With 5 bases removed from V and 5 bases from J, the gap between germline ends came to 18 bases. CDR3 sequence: CASGPTGGWGTEAFL. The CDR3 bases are TGTGCTAGTGGTCCCACCGGGGGGTGGGGGACTGAAGCTTTCCTT.

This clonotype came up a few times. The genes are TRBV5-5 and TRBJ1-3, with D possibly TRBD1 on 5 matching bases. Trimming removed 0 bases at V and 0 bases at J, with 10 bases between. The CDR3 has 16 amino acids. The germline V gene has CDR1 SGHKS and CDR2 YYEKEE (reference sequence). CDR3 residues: CASSLERGISGNTIYF. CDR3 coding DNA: TGTGCCAGCAGCTTGGAGCGGGGGATCTCTGGAAACACCATATATTTT.

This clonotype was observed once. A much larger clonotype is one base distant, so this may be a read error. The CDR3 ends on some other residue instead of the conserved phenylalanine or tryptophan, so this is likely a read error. CDR3 nucleotides: TGTGCCAGCAGCTTACGGACAGGGGGGGATCAGCCCCAGCATTCT. Protein sequence: CASSLRTGGDQPQHS. The gene calls are TRBV5-5 and TRBJ1-5, with 10 positions matching TRBD1. This CDR3 spans 15 amino acids. The germline V gene encodes CDR1 SGHKS and CDR2 YYEKEE (reference sequence). Unmatched junction bases numbered 4, after V lost 2 bases and J lost 5 bases.

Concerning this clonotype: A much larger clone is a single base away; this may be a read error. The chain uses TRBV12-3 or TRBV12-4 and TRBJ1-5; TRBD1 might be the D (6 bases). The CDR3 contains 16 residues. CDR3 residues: CASSPPGQTSNQTQHF. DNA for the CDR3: TGTGCCAGCAGTCCCCCAGGACAGACTAGCAATCAGACCCAGCATTTT.

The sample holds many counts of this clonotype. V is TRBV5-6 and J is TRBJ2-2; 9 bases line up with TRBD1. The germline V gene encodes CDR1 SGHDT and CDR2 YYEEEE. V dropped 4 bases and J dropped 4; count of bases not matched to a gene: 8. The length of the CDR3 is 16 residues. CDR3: CASSPLRDRATGELFF. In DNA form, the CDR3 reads TGTGCCAGCAGCCCCCTCCGGGACAGGGCCACCGGGGAGCTGTTTTTT.

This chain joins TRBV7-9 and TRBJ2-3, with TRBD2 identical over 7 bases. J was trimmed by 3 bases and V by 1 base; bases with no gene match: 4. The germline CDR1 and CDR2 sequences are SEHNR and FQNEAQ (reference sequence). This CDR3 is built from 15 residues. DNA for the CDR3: TGTGCCAGCAGCTTAGAAGCGGGAACTACAGATACGCAGTATTTT. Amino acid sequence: CASSLEAGTTDTQYF.

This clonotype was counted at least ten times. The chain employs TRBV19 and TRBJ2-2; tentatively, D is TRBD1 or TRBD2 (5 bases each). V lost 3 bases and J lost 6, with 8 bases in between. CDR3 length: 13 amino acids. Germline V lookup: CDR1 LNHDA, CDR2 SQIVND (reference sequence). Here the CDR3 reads CASSMWGSGELFF. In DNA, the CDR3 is TGTGCCAGTAGTATGTGGGGGTCCGGGGAGCTGTTTTTT.

CDR3 coding DNA: TGTGCCAGCAGTTCCACAGGGGAGGGGAGGAATGAGCAGTTCTTC. Residues: CASSSTGEGRNEQFF. This sequence joins TRBV6-6 and TRBJ2-7; D assignment may be TRBD1 or TRBD2 (7 bases each). The J call may be mistaken, given a closer DNA end match to TRBJ2-1. CDR3 length equals 15 residues. CDR1 is MNHNY, CDR2 SVGAGI, per germline (reference sequence).

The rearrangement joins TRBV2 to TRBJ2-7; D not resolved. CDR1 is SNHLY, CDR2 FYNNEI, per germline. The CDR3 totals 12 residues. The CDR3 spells CVRSRITYEQYF. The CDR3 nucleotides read TGTGTCCGCAGCCGTATCACCTACGAGCAGTACTTC.

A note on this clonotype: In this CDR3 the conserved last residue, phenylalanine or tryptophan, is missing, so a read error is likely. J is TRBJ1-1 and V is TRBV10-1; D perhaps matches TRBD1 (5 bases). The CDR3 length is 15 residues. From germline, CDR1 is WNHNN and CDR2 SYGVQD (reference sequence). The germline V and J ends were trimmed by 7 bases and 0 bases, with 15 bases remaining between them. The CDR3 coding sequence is TGCGCCAGCAATAGACGTCAGGGACTGAACACTGAAGCTTTCTCT. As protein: CASNRRQGLNTEAFS.

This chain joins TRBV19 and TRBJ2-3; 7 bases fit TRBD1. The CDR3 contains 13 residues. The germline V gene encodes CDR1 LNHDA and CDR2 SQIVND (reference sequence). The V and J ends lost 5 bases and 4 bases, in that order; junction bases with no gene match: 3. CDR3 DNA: TGTGCCAGTAGTCCTGGGACAGCAGATACGCAGTATTTT. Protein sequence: CASSPGTADTQYF.

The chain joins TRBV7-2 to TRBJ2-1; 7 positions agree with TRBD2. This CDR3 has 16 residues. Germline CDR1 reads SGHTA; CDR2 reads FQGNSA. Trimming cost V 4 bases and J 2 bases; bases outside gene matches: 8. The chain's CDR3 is CASSSAASGTYNEQFF. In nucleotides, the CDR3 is TGTGCCAGCAGCTCAGCCGCTAGCGGTACCTACAATGAGCAGTTCTTC.

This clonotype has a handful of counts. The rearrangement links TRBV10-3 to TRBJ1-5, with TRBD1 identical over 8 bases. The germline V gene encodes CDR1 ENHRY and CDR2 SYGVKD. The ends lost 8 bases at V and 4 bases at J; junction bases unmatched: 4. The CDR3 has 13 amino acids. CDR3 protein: CAIGRTGNQPQHF. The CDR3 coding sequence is TGTGCCATCGGAAGGACAGGGAATCAGCCCCAGCATTTT.

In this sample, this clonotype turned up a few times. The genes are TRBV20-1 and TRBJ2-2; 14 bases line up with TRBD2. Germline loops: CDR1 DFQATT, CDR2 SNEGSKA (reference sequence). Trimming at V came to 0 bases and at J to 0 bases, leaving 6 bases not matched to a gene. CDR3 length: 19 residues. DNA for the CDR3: TGCAGTGCTAGAGATATCGGACTAGCGGGGGGTACGAACACCGGGGAGCTGTTTTTT. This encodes CSARDIGLAGGTNTGELFF.

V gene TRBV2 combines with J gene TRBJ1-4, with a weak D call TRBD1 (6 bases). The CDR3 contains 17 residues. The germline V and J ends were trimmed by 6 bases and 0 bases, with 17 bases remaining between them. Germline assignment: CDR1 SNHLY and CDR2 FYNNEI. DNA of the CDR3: TGTGCCAGCAGCTGGGGGGTGGACAGAGCAACTAATGAAAAACTGTTTTTT. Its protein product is CASSWGVDRATNEKLFF.